Following are 20 T cell receptor beta chains from one sample sequenced in a study of shared clonotypes between healthy human individuals. Clones were sequenced by immunoSEQ multiplex PCR, and TCRdb holds only the in-frame ones, with some missing. The sample consists of about 120,000 clones, 55% to 70% of them appearing once. The sample was memory CD8+ T cells sorted from blood. Indicated subset: CD45RO+ cells pooled with CCR7-negative TemRA cells. These receptors were obtained from a woman aged 30 to 39 in good health.

This clone was picked up many times. The chain's CDR3 is CASSFGTGPNTEAFF. CDR3 sequence (DNA): TGTGCCAGCAGCTTTGGGACAGGTCCTAACACTGAAGCTTTCTTT. The rearrangement links TRBV11-2 to TRBJ1-1; 8 nucleotides line up with TRBD1. CDR1 and CDR2 from the germline V gene are SGHAT and FQNNGV. V shed 3 bases, J shed 2 bases, and the junction held 5 bases outside the gene matches. The CDR3 has 15 amino acids. Together with reference TRBV11-2 and TRBJ1-1, the CDR3 gives the full variable domain: EAGVAQSPRYKIIEKRQSVAFWCNPISGHATLYWYQQILGQGPKLLIQFQNNGVVDDSQLPKDRFSAERLKGVDSTLKIQPAKLEDSAVYLCASSFGTGPNTEAFFGQGTRLTVV.

This clone was seen a handful of times. The chain links TRBV29-1 to TRBJ1-2; perhaps TRBD1 as D (5 bases). This CDR3 has 12 residues. V lost 3 bases and J lost 4, with 9 bases in between. Germline CDR1 SQVTM, CDR2 ANQGSEA. CDR3 in DNA: TGCAGCGTTGATGGGGCAGCCTATGGCTACACCTTC. As protein: CSVDGAAYGYTF.

The chain employs TRBV6-6 and TRBJ2-1; 10 positions agree with TRBD2. The germline CDR1 and CDR2 sequences are MNHNY and SVGAGI (reference sequence). This CDR3 is 15 amino acids long. V dropped 5 bases and J dropped 8; count of bases not matched to a gene: 9. The CDR3: CASSEVAGGSDEQFF. CDR3 in DNA: TGTGCCAGCAGTGAGGTAGCGGGAGGATCCGATGAGCAGTTCTTC.

The chain is built from TRBV7-9 and TRBJ2-1, with D unresolved. The CDR3 has 14 amino acids. Germline V gene sequence: CDR1 SEHNR, CDR2 FQNEAQ (reference sequence). The V gene lost 0 bases and the J gene lost 15 bases, with 18 bases spanning the gap. CDR3 residues: CASSLASLVTGGFF. The CDR3 nucleotides read TGTGCCAGCAGCTTAGCGTCGTTGGTCACTGGTGGGTTCTTC.

J is TRBJ2-3 and V is TRBV7-9; 9 nucleotides match TRBD2. The CDR3 has 16 amino acids. Trimming took 5 bases from V and 10 from J; bases not matched to a gene: 16. Germline CDR1 SEHNR, CDR2 FQNEAQ (reference sequence). CDR3: CASSPPFAGGPPPQYF. The CDR3 DNA reads as TGTGCCAGCAGCCCTCCCTTCGCGGGAGGGCCCCCCCCGCAGTATTTT.

This chain joins TRBV4-1 and TRBJ2-7, with D tentatively TRBD2 (6 bases). With 5 bases removed from V and 4 bases from J, the gap between germline ends came to 12 bases. CDR3 size: 13 residues. CDR1 MGHRA and CDR2 YSYEKL come from the germline V gene. CDR3 nucleotide sequence: TGCGCCAGCAGCGGCCGGGAGTCTTACGAGCAGTACTTC. Its protein product is CASSGRESYEQYF.

The rearrangement joins TRBV29-1 to TRBJ1-2; D call uncertain. CDR1 and CDR2 (germline): SQVTM, ANQGSEA. Trimming cost V 3 bases and J 3 bases, with 14 bases left between them. There are 14 residues in the CDR3. The CDR3 sequence is CSVDKDPRDYGYTF. CDR3 nucleotide sequence: TGCAGCGTTGATAAGGATCCGAGGGACTATGGCTACACCTTC.

V gene TRBV28 combines with J gene TRBJ2-1; possibly TRBD2 for D (5 bases). Trimming removed 6 bases at V and 8 bases at J, with 23 bases between. The CDR3 is 16 amino acids. CDR1 MDHEN and CDR2 SYDVKM come from the germline V gene. This chain's CDR3 is CASRQTRASPFDEQFF. Written as DNA, the CDR3 is TGTGCCAGCAGACAAACTAGGGCGAGTCCGTTCGATGAGCAGTTCTTC.

In this sample, this clone turned up many times. This chain joins TRBV13 and TRBJ2-5, with D tentatively TRBD1 (6 bases). Germline assignment: CDR1 PRHDT and CDR2 FYEKMQ (reference sequence). The CDR3 consists of 13 residues. V shed 4 bases and J shed 5 bases, with 11 bases lying between them. CDR3 in DNA: TGTGCCAGCAGCTCGACAGGTCGGGAGACCCAGTACTTC. Its translation is CASSSTGRETQYF.

The chain links TRBV28 to TRBJ2-1; 14 positions match TRBD2. V was clipped by 5 bases and J by 0 bases; unmatched bases: 15. Per germline, CDR1 MDHEN and CDR2 SYDVKM. The CDR3 is 21 residues long. The CDR3 DNA is TGTGCCAGCAGTCCTTATGCCCCGGGACTAGCGGGAGTGTTCTCCTACAATGAGCAGTTCTTC. It specifies CASSPYAPGLAGVFSYNEQFF.

This clone was counted only a few times. This rearrangement joins TRBV4-2 to TRBJ2-7; 7 positions agree with TRBD2. The V and J ends lost 4 bases and 6 bases, in that order; junction bases with no gene match: 6. Germline V gives CDR1 LGHNA, CDR2 YNFKEQ. The CDR3 runs 13 residues. The CDR3 here is CASSLQRGPEQYF. CDR3 coding DNA: TGTGCCAGCAGCCTCCAGCGGGGTCCCGAGCAGTACTTC.

The chain combines TRBV19 with TRBJ1-2; D uncertain. Germline V gene sequence: CDR1 LNHDA, CDR2 SQIVND (reference sequence). This CDR3 has 15 amino acids. V was trimmed by 4 bases and J by 4 bases, leaving 16 bases between them. CDR3 sequence: CASSRKVQRLYGYTF. DNA for the CDR3: TGTGCCAGTAGTAGAAAGGTACAGCGTCTCTATGGCTACACCTTC. The whole variable domain, remainder taken from reference TRBV19 and TRBJ1-2, is DGGITQSPKYLFRKEGQNVTLSCEQNLNHDAMYWYRQDPGQGLRLIYYSQIVNDFQKGDIAEGYSVSREKKESFPLTVTSAQKNPTAFYLCASSRKVQRLYGYTFGSGTRLTVV.

This clone was counted only a few times. This chain uses TRBV5-5 with TRBJ2-2; possibly TRBD2 for D (6 bases). The germline V gene encodes CDR1 SGHKS and CDR2 YYEKEE (reference sequence). Between the trimmed V and J ends, which lost 0 bases and 2 bases, there was a span of 20 bases. This CDR3 has 19 amino acids. The CDR3, as DNA: TGTGCCAGCAGCTTGGTAGTCATCGTTGGGGGGATTAACACCGGGGAGCTGTTTTTT. Amino acid sequence: CASSLVVIVGGINTGELFF.

This clone appeared once. The CDR3 DNA sequence: TGTGCCAGCAGCGTAGGACTAGCGGAAACAGATACGCAGTATTTT. Amino acids: CASSVGLAETDTQYF. V gene TRBV9 combines with J gene TRBJ2-3; 9 positions agree with TRBD2. V dropped 0 bases and J dropped 3; count of bases not matched to a gene: 2. Per germline, CDR1 SGDLS and CDR2 YYNGEE. The CDR3 length is 15 residues.

This clone was counted only a few times. The chain carries TRBV19 and TRBJ2-1, with 12 bases lining up with TRBD2. Losses at the gene ends were 3 bases for V and 2 bases for J; bases not matched to a gene: 2. The CDR3 has 16 residues. Germline CDR1 and CDR2: LNHDA and SQIVND (reference sequence). The CDR3 region has the DNA TGTGCCAGTAGTATCCGACTAGCGGGAGCCTACAATGAGCAGTTCTTC. It codes for CASSIRLAGAYNEQFF.

This clone rates as medium-sized. Other DNA sequences in this sample translate to the same CDR3. The chain is built from TRBV6-1 and TRBJ1-2; D unclear. Germline V gene sequence: CDR1 MNHNS, CDR2 SASEGT. The length of the CDR3 is 13 residues. Trimming pared 3 bases from V and 4 bases from J, leaving 9 bases between. CDR3 bases: TGTGCCAGCAGTGACACAGAGTTCTATGGCTACACCTTC. Its protein is CASSDTEFYGYTF.

The gene calls are TRBV28 and TRBJ2-1, with 7 bases lining up with TRBD2. Germline V gene data show CDR1 as MDHEN and CDR2 as SYDVKM. With 4 bases clipped from V and 0 bases from J, the junction kept 9 bases outside the gene matches. The CDR3 covers 17 residues. The CDR3 protein is CASSSGREHSSYNEQFF. CDR3 bases: TGTGCCAGCAGTTCTGGGAGGGAGCACAGCTCCTACAATGAGCAGTTCTTC.

V is TRBV4-2 and J is TRBJ1-2; 12 positions agree with TRBD1. Germline V lookup: CDR1 LGHNA, CDR2 YNFKEQ. V lost 4 bases to trimming and J lost 6 bases; unmatched junction nucleotides: 9. This CDR3 spans 16 amino acids. The CDR3 DNA reads as TGTGCCAGCAGCCTAGCCGGGACAGGGGGCGGCGATGGCTACACCTTC. Protein sequence: CASSLAGTGGGDGYTF.

The V gene is TRBV6-1, the J gene TRBJ1-1, with 8 bases that match TRBD1. The germline CDR1 and CDR2 sequences are MNHNS and SASEGT. J lost 3 bases, V lost 3 bases, and 9 bases had no gene match. This CDR3 region has 16 residues. The CDR3 loop is CASSERDRGVYTEAFF. The CDR3 DNA is TGTGCCAGCAGTGAGCGAGACAGGGGAGTGTACACTGAAGCTTTCTTT.

The chain combines TRBV7-9 with TRBJ1-1; D perhaps matches TRBD1 (5 bases). CDR1 is SEHNR, CDR2 FQNEAQ, per germline (reference sequence). V was pared by 4 bases and J by 5 bases, with 17 bases between. The CDR3 contains 15 residues. The CDR3 spells CASSWDGQFGTEAFF. CDR3 in DNA: TGTGCCAGCAGCTGGGACGGCCAATTCGGAACTGAAGCTTTCTTT.